This T cell receptor (beta chain) stems from a study of blood T cell repertoires in COVID-19. The method was immunoSEQ multiplex PCR; TCRdb's version includes in-frame clones alone and lacks a portion of them. The sample consists of some 120,000 clones, about 85% of them appearing once. The CDR3 consists of 13 residues. Germline CDR1 LNHNV, CDR2 YYDKDF (reference sequence). Trimming took 9 bases from V and 7 from J; bases not matched to a gene: 10. This TCR was sampled from an elderly man with active or convalescent COVID-19. Sequencing was performed on peripheral blood. The chain carries TRBV15 and TRBJ1-2; TRBD1 matches 8 bases. The CDR3: CATKTGDGAGYTF. CDR3 sequence (DNA): TGTGCCACTAAGACAGGGGATGGTGCTGGCTACACCTTC.